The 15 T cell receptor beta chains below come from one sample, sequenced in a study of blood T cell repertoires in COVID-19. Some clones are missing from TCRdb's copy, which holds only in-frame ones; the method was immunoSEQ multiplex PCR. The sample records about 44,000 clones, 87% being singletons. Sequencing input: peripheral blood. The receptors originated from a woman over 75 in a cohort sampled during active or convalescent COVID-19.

The DNA of the CDR3 is TGTGCCAGCAGCTCGGGACAGGGTTTCGACGAGCAGTACTTC. This translates into CASSSGQGFDEQYF. This chain joins TRBV5-5 and TRBJ2-7, with 9 bases identical to TRBD1. CDR1 is SGHKS and CDR2 is YYEKEE in the germline V gene (reference sequence). The CDR3 runs to 14 residues. J lost 5 bases, V lost 3 bases, and 6 bases had no gene match.

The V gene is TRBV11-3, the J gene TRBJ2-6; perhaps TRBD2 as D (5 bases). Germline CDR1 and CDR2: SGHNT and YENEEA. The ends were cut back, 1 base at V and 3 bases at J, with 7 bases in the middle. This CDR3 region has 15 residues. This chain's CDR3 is CASSLGGIGANVLTF. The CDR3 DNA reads TGTGCCAGCAGCTTAGGAGGGATTGGGGCCAACGTCCTGACTTTC.

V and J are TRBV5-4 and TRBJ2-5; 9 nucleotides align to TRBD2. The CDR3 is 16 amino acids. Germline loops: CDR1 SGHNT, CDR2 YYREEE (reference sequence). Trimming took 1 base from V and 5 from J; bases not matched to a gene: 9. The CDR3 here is CASSLSPGLATETQYF. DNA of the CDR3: TGTGCCAGCAGCTTGTCCCCCGGACTAGCGACGGAGACCCAGTACTTC.

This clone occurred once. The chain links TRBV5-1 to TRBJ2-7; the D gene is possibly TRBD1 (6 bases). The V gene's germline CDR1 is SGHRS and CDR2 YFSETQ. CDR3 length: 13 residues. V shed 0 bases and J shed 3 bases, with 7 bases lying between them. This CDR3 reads CASSLVGGYEQYF. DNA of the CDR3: TGCGCCAGCAGCTTGGTAGGGGGCTACGAGCAGTACTTC.

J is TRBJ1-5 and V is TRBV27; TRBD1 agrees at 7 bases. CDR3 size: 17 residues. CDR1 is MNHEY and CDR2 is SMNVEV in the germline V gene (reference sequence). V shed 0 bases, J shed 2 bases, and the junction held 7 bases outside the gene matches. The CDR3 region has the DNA TGTGCCAGCAGTTTATCGACGACAGGGAGAGGCAATCAGCCCCAGCATTTT. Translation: CASSLSTTGRGNQPQHF.

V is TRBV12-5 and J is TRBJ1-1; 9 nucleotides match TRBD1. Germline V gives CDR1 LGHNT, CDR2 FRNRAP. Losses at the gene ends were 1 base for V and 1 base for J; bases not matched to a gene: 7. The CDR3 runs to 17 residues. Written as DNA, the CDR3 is TGTGCTAGTGGTTTGGCAATCGGGGACAGGGCGAACACTGAAGCTTTCTTT. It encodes CASGLAIGDRANTEAFF. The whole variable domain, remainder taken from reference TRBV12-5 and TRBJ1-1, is DARVTQTPRHKVTEMGQEVTMRCQPILGHNTVFWYRQTMMQGLELLAYFRNRAPLDDSGMPKDRFSAEMPDATLATLKIQPSEPRDSAVYFCASGLAIGDRANTEAFFGQGTRLTVV.

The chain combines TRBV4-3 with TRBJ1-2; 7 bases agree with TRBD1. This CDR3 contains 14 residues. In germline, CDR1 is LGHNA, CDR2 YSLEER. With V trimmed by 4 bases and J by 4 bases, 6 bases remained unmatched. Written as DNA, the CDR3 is TGCGCCAGCAGCCTTCGACAGGGCCCCTATGGCTACACCTTC. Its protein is CASSLRQGPYGYTF.

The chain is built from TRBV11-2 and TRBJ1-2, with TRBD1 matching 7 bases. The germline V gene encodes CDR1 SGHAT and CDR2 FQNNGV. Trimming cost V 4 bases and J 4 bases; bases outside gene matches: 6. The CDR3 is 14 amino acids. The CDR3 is CASSYRPGGYGYTF. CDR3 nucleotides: TGTGCCAGCAGCTATAGACCAGGGGGCTATGGCTACACCTTC.

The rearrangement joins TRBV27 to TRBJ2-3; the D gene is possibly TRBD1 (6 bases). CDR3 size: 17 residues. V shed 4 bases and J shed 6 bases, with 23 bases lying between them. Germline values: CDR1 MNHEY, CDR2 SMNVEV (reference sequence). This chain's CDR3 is CASSSQWAWTEGDTQYF. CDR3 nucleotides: TGTGCCAGCAGTTCCCAGTGGGCCTGGACAGAAGGGGATACGCAGTATTTT.

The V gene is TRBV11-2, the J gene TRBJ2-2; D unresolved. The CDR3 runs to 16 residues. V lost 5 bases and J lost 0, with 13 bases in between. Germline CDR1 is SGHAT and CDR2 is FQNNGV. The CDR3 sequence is CASSTWRGSNTGELFF. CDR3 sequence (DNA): TGTGCCAGCAGCACGTGGAGAGGCTCGAACACCGGGGAGCTGTTTTTT.

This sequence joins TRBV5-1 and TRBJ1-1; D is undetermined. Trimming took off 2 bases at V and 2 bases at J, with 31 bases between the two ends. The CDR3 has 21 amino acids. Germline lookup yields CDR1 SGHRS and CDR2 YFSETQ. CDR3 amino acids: CASSFTYGAAAGARGNTEAFF. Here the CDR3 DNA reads TGCGCCAGCAGCTTCACTTATGGAGCGGCTGCGGGAGCCCGGGGAAACACTGAAGCTTTCTTT.

CDR3 protein: CASSQGRETQYF. CDR3 nucleotides: TGCGCCAGCAGCCAAGGTCGAGAGACCCAGTACTTC. The rearrangement links TRBV4-1 to TRBJ2-5; D gene unclear. CDR3 length: 12 residues. Germline V lookup: CDR1 MGHRA, CDR2 YSYEKL. V gave up 1 base and J gave up 4 bases, with 4 bases separating them.

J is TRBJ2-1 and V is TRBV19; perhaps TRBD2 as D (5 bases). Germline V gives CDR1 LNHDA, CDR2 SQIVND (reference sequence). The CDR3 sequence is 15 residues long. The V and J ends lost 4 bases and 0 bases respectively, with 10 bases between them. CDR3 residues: CASSSPRGSYNEQFF. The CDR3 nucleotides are TGTGCCAGTAGTAGCCCCCGGGGCTCCTACAATGAGCAGTTCTTC.

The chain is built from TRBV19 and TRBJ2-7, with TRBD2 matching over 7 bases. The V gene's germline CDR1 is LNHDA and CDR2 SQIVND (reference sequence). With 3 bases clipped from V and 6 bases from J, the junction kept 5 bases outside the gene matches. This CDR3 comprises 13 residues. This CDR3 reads CASSIVRGSEQYF. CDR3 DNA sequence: TGTGCCAGTAGTATTGTGCGGGGGTCCGAGCAGTACTTC. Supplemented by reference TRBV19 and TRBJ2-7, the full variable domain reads DGGITQSPKYLFRKEGQNVTLSCEQNLNHDAMYWYRQDPGQGLRLIYYSQIVNDFQKGDIAEGYSVSREKKESFPLTVTSAQKNPTAFYLCASSIVRGSEQYFGPGTRLTVT.

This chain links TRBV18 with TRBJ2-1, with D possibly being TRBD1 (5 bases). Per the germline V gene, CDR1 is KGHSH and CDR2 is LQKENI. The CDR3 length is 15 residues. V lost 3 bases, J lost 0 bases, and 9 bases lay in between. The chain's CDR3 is CASSPRQGSYNEQFF. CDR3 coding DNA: TGTGCCAGCTCACCTCGGCAGGGCTCCTACAATGAGCAGTTCTTC.